What follows are 14 T cell receptor beta chains derived from one specimen sequenced in a study of shared clonotypes between healthy human individuals. Only in-frame clones appear in the TCRdb table, and some are missing; sequencing was by immunoSEQ multiplex PCR. The table has about 2.5 million clones, roughly 90% seen once; the top ten hold around 0.4%. Material: naive CD4+ T cells from PBMCs. Subset reported: CD45RA+ positively selected. The receptors derive from a man younger than 30 in good health. Some clones in this sample may be carry-over from other donors' samples.

This chain links TRBV5-1 with TRBJ2-1; D is perhaps TRBD1 (6 bases). V shed 4 bases and J shed 6 bases, with 17 bases lying between them. Germline V CDR1 and CDR2: SGHRS, YFSETQ. The CDR3 extends over 15 amino acids. This CDR3 is CASSQGQFKPNEQFF. CDR3 nucleotide sequence: TGCGCCAGCAGCCAGGGACAATTCAAACCCAATGAGCAGTTCTTC.

The rearrangement joins TRBV29-1 to TRBJ2-5; a possible D gene is TRBD2 (5 bases). Germline CDR1 is SQVTM and CDR2 is ANQGSEA. Trimming removed 7 bases from V and 2 bases from J, with 14 bases in between. The CDR3 runs 13 residues. Here the CDR3 reads CSAGRVFQETQYF. CDR3 nucleotides: TGCAGCGCTGGGCGGGTGTTTCAAGAGACCCAGTACTTC.

V gene TRBV4-2 combines with J gene TRBJ1-4; 7 nucleotides match TRBD1. Per the germline V gene, CDR1 is LGHNA and CDR2 is YNFKEQ. This CDR3 spans 15 amino acids. V lost 4 bases and J lost 7; bases outside the gene matches: 9. CDR3 bases: TGTGCCAGCAGCCGGGGGGTGGACAGGCCTGAAAAACTGTTTTTT. As protein: CASSRGVDRPEKLFF.

V and J are TRBV12-2 and TRBJ2-3; the D segment call TRBD2 is taken from the table without a DNA check. TRBV12-2 represents a pseudogene. This CDR3 comprises 17 residues. CDR3 coding DNA: TGTGCAAGTCGCTTAGAGGTTCAGAGGGCCCGCACAGATACGCAGTATTTT. It is translated as CASRLEVQRARTDTQYF.

With respect to this clone: Other DNA sequences within the sample encode an identical CDR3. The genes are TRBV18 and TRBJ1-2; D perhaps matches TRBD1 (5 bases). This CDR3 comprises 13 residues. V gave up 3 bases and J gave up 2 bases, with 7 bases separating them. Germline loops: CDR1 KGHSH, CDR2 LQKENI. CDR3 DNA: TGTGCCAGCTCACCCGGGGGAAACTATGGCTACACCTTC. It translates to CASSPGGNYGYTF. Full variable domain (missing parts from reference TRBV18 and TRBJ1-2): NAGVMQNPRHLVRRRGQEARLRCSPMKGHSHVYWYRQLPEEGLKFMVYLQKENIIDESGMPKERFSAEFPKEGPSILRIQQVVRGDSAAYFCASSPGGNYGYTFGSGTRLTVV.

This chain connects TRBV28 to TRBJ2-5; 7 bases line up with TRBD1. This CDR3 has 13 residues. Germline values: CDR1 MDHEN, CDR2 SYDVKM. The V and J ends lost 8 bases and 2 bases, in that order; junction bases with no gene match: 5. DNA of the CDR3: TGTGCCAGCGCACAGGGGCGGCAAGAGACCCAGTACTTC. Amino acids: CASAQGRQETQYF.

The gene calls are TRBV5-5 and TRBJ1-5, with D possibly being TRBD1 (5 bases). From germline, CDR1 is SGHKS and CDR2 YYEKEE (reference sequence). CDR3 length equals 17 residues. Trimming stripped 0 bases from V and 2 bases from J, with 15 bases between. The CDR3 loop reads CASSLGQVIGGNQPQHF. In nucleotides, the CDR3 is TGTGCCAGCAGCTTGGGGCAAGTCATAGGGGGCAATCAGCCCCAGCATTTT.

CDR3 nucleotides: TGTGCCAGCAGTAGCGGGGTAGGGGATACGCAGTATTTT. The encoded protein is CASSSGVGDTQYF. The rearrangement links TRBV6-4 to TRBJ2-3; 7 bases match TRBD2. Germline assignment: CDR1 MRHNA and CDR2 SNTAGT. With V trimmed by 5 bases and J by 6 bases, 5 bases remained unmatched. CDR3 length equals 13 residues.

This sequence joins TRBV9 and TRBJ2-3, with TRBD2 identical over 9 bases. Germline V gene data show CDR1 as SGDLS and CDR2 as YYNGEE. Trimming at V came to 2 bases and at J to 2 bases, leaving 6 bases not matched to a gene. The CDR3 has 16 amino acids. In DNA form, the CDR3 reads TGTGCCAGCAGCGTGCGGGGGGGAATCTACACAGATACGCAGTATTTT. Its translation: CASSVRGGIYTDTQYF.

The V and J genes are TRBV7-9 and TRBJ1-1; no firm D call. This CDR3 comprises 14 residues. From germline, CDR1 is SEHNR and CDR2 FQNEAQ (reference sequence). V lost 2 bases and J lost 7, with 14 bases in between. The CDR3 sequence: CASSLSPPHSEAFF. The CDR3 DNA reads TGTGCCAGCAGCTTATCCCCCCCACATAGTGAAGCTTTCTTT.

V and J are TRBV5-8 and TRBJ2-1; D uncertain. Germline CDR1 is SGHTS and CDR2 is YDEGEE. There are 11 residues in the CDR3. V lost 9 bases and J lost 6, with 10 bases in between. Written as DNA, the CDR3 is TGTGCCACCTCCCGCCTCAATGAGCAGTTCTTC. It yields the protein CATSRLNEQFF.

Notes on this clone: Other DNA sequences in this specimen translate into the identical CDR3. This chain links TRBV7-7 with TRBJ1-5; D possibly corresponds to TRBD1 (5 bases). V was clipped by 4 bases and J by 3 bases, with 7 bases between them. Germline CDR1 reads SSHAT; CDR2 reads FNYEAQ (reference sequence). The CDR3 covers 13 residues. The CDR3 protein is CASSSGPNQPQHF. CDR3 nucleotide sequence: TGTGCCAGCAGCTCAGGGCCCAATCAGCCCCAGCATTTT.

This chain connects TRBV5-6 to TRBJ2-2; 9 bases match TRBD1. There are 17 residues in the CDR3. Germline values: CDR1 SGHDT, CDR2 YYEEEE. V trimming: 4 bases; J trimming: 6 bases; junction bases outside the gene matches: 13. The CDR3 protein is CASSASQGTGRAGELFF. CDR3 in DNA: TGTGCCAGCAGCGCCTCGCAAGGGACAGGGAGAGCCGGGGAGCTGTTTTTT.

The genes are TRBV6-6 and TRBJ2-3, with 10 nucleotides matching TRBD2. The CDR3 sequence is 16 residues long. Trimming cost V 2 bases and J 3 bases; bases outside gene matches: 5. Germline V gene lookup returns CDR1 MNHNY and CDR2 SVGAGI (reference sequence). CDR3 in DNA: TGTGCCAGCAGTTACAGGCTAGCGGGAGTAACAGATACGCAGTATTTT. It yields the protein CASSYRLAGVTDTQYF.